One TCR beta chain is described in this entry. Its antigen is unknown. This entry is derived from a study of a mutant IDH1 vaccine in newly diagnosed glioma. Study background: Administration of eight vaccinations to patients took place in weeks 1, 3, 5, 7, 11, 15, 19, 23. Study results and limitations: Most patients, 90% to 95%, showed vaccine-induced immune responses.

Per the germline V gene, CDR1 is SGHRS and CDR2 is YFSETQ. Trimming left V 0 bases short and J 4 bases short, with 10 bases between. The CDR3 is 14 amino acids. The time point is: week 23, last vaccination. Mutant IDH1 20-mer peptide, at 300 ug, made up each vaccine dose, with topical imiquimod. Using immunoSEQ multiplex PCR, the repertoire was profiled, and TCRdb retains in-frame clones only, with some absent. The repertoire holds 40,000 to 45,000 clones, with around 74% as singletons. The TCR sequence derives from a man aged 50 to 60 with glioma. V gene TRBV5-1 combines with J gene TRBJ1-2; D unclear. The material sequenced was PBMCs, taken from a glioma patient whose treatment included an IDH1 peptide vaccine. The CDR3 loop reads CASSLAGMGYGYTF. The DNA of the CDR3 is TGCGCCAGCAGCTTGGCGGGTATGGGCTATGGCTACACCTTC.